This TCR beta chain came from a study of PD-L1 blockade in urothelial cancer. Study-level background: The median T cell count in blood samples was more than 110,000.

Data came from immunoSEQ multiplex PCR; TCRdb stores just in-frame clones and leaves some out. The sample has just under 50,000 clones; about 81% are singletons. The V gene's germline CDR1 is SEHNR and CDR2 FQNEAQ (reference sequence). V was trimmed by 0 bases and J by 9 bases, leaving 9 bases between them. The CDR3 is 12 amino acids. Time point defined: pretreatment peripheral blood. This TCR derives from a man aged 70 or older with urothelial cancer. This specimen was PBMCs, taken around atezolizumab (anti-PD-L1) treatment. J is TRBJ2-7 and V is TRBV7-9, with a tentative D call TRBD2 (5 bases). Written as DNA, the CDR3 is TGTGCCAGCAGCTTAGCGGAGGCGGTGCAGTACTTC. Protein sequence: CASSLAEAVQYF.